The 15 T cell receptor beta chains reported below all come from one sample, sequenced in a study of T cells after yellow fever vaccination. One entry per CDR3 protein results from TCRdb running MiXCR on the 5' RACE reads. The top ten hold more than 0.85% of the sample, which has about 230,000 distinct CDR3 sequences, roughly 6.8% seen once. The specimen was CD4+ T cells sorted from PBMCs, collected on the day of the yellow fever booster vaccination. The receptors were gathered from a man aged 30 to 39 who received the YFV17D yellow fever vaccine.

This clonotype was recorded at least ten times. The V and J genes are TRBV24-1 and TRBJ2-2, with 9 bases that match TRBD2. This CDR3 comprises 15 residues. Trimming removed 7 bases from V and 5 bases from J; junction bases left unmatched: 7. Germline V CDR1 and CDR2: KGHDR, SFDVKD. CDR3 protein: CATSLAGVETGELFF. DNA for the CDR3: TGTGCCACCAGCTTAGCGGGAGTAGAAACCGGGGAGCTGTTTTTT.

Only a few counts were recorded for this clonotype. This chain connects TRBV7-2 to TRBJ2-1, with 7 bases that match TRBD1. The CDR3 has 14 residues. Germline assignment: CDR1 SGHTA and CDR2 FQGNSA. J gave up 2 bases and V 7 bases, and 5 bases lay outside the gene matches. This CDR3 is CASTRDSAYNEQFF. The DNA of the CDR3 is TGTGCCAGCACCCGGGACAGCGCCTACAATGAGCAGTTCTTC. The full variable domain, completed using reference TRBV7-2 and TRBJ2-1, is GAGVSQSPSNKVTEKGKDVELRCDPISGHTALYWYRQSLGQGLEFLIYFQGNSAPDKSGLPSDRFSAERTGGSVSTLTIQRTQQEDSAVYLCASTRDSAYNEQFFGPGTRLTVL.

This chain uses TRBV5-6 with TRBJ2-7, with a possible D match to TRBD2 (7 bases). Germline CDR1 and CDR2: SGHDT and YYEEEE. Trimming took 2 bases from V and 4 from J, leaving 22 bases between them. CDR3 length: 17 amino acids. The CDR3 DNA sequence: TGTGCCAGCAGCTTTCGGGGGGCGGGGTTGGTAAGGTACGAGCAGTACTTC. Amino acid sequence: CASSFRGAGLVRYEQYF.

V gene TRBV5-5 combines with J gene TRBJ2-7; D is unresolved. Trimming shortened V by 3 bases and J by 2 bases, and 9 bases separated the two germline ends. This CDR3 is built from 13 residues. The germline V gene has CDR1 SGHKS and CDR2 YYEKEE (reference sequence). In DNA, the CDR3 is TGTGCCAGCAGCTACTCAGAAACCTACGAGCAGTACTTC. Protein: CASSYSETYEQYF.

This clonotype was detected only a few times. The rearrangement uses TRBV12-3 or TRBV12-4 and TRBJ1-1; no reliable D call. V lost 7 bases to trimming and J lost 8 bases, with 11 bases between them. This CDR3 contains 11 residues. The CDR3 DNA is TGTGCCAGCATCAGTCCCGGGGAAGCTTTCTTT. It specifies CASISPGEAFF.

The chain uses TRBV5-1 and TRBJ2-3, with 8 bases matching TRBD2. Per the germline V gene, CDR1 is SGHRS and CDR2 is YFSETQ. V gave up 3 bases and J gave up 2 bases; unmatched junction bases: 2. The CDR3 runs to 14 residues. The CDR3: CASSSTSDTDTQYF. The CDR3 nucleotides read TGCGCCAGCAGCTCGACTAGCGACACAGATACGCAGTATTTT.

This clonotype was counted between two and nine times. This chain links TRBV10-3 with TRBJ2-7, with 9 bases lining up with TRBD1. Germline V CDR1 and CDR2: ENHRY, SYGVKD. J was trimmed by 5 bases and V by 11 bases; bases with no gene match: 10. The CDR3 extends over 13 amino acids. The CDR3 region has the DNA TGTGCCCTTTCAACCGGGACAGGGAACGAGCAGTACTTC. It is translated as CALSTGTGNEQYF.

This clonotype was seen at least ten times. J is TRBJ2-5 and V is TRBV5-1, with 8 bases matching TRBD1. The germline gives CDR1 SGHRS, CDR2 YFSETQ. V lost 4 bases, J lost 5 bases, and 4 bases stayed unmatched. CDR3 length equals 13 residues. The CDR3, as DNA: TGCGCCAGCAGCCCGGACAGGGTGGAGACCCAGTACTTC. This sequence encodes CASSPDRVETQYF. The full variable domain, rest sourced from reference TRBV5-1 and TRBJ2-5, is KAGVTQTPRYLIKTRGQQVTLSCSPISGHRSVSWYQQTPGQGLQFLFEYFSETQRNKGNFPGRFSGRQFSNSRSEMNVSTLELGDSALYLCASSPDRVETQYFGPGTRLLVL.

This clonotype was detected ten times or more. The chain employs TRBV29-1 and TRBJ2-5; tentative D call: TRBD1 (6 bases). CDR1 and CDR2 (germline): SQVTM, ANQGSEA. V dropped 4 bases and J dropped 4 bases, with 13 bases sitting between them. This CDR3 is built from 13 residues. CDR3 amino acids: CSVGVSRGETQYF. DNA of the CDR3: TGCAGCGTTGGTGTCAGCAGGGGAGAGACCCAGTACTTC.

V and J are TRBV12-3 or TRBV12-4 and TRBJ2-3; 8 bases are shared with TRBD2. The CDR3 loop spans 15 amino acids. V lost 8 bases, J lost 2 bases, and 9 bases stayed unmatched. The CDR3: CASAVAGRSTDTQYF. CDR3 bases: TGTGCCAGCGCGGTAGCGGGACGCTCCACAGATACGCAGTATTTT.

This clonotype turned up a few times. The chain recombines TRBV7-2 with TRBJ1-5; TRBD1 agrees at 12 bases. This CDR3 region has 16 residues. Germline V lookup: CDR1 SGHTA, CDR2 FQGNSA. V shed 4 bases and J 2 bases; nucleotides not matched to a gene: 3. The CDR3 loop reads CASSWDRGQGNQPQHF. CDR3 bases: TGTGCCAGCAGCTGGGACAGGGGGCAAGGCAATCAGCCCCAGCATTTT. The full variable domain, completed using reference TRBV7-2 and TRBJ1-5, is GAGVSQSPSNKVTEKGKDVELRCDPISGHTALYWYRQSLGQGLEFLIYFQGNSAPDKSGLPSDRFSAERTGGSVSTLTIQRTQQEDSAVYLCASSWDRGQGNQPQHFGDGTRLSIL.

With respect to this clonotype: A much larger clone differs from this one at a single base, so this may be a read error. J is TRBJ2-5 and V is TRBV11-1, with D perhaps TRBD2 (6 bases). Germline assignment: CDR1 SGHAT and CDR2 FQDESV (reference sequence). V was clipped by 5 bases and J by 5 bases, with 18 bases between them. The CDR3 is 15 residues long. The CDR3 coding sequence is TGTGCCAGCAGCCTCAGTGGGGGGTCACGGGAGACCCAGTACTTC. Protein product: CASSLSGGSRETQYF.

A few counts support this clonotype. The J gene is TRBJ2-7, the V gene TRBV30, with 10 bases matching TRBD2. The germline V gene has CDR1 GTSNPN and CDR2 SVGIG (reference sequence). The CDR3 runs 13 residues. J was trimmed by 7 bases and V by 3 bases; bases with no gene match: 6. Here the CDR3 DNA reads TGTGCCTGGAGGCTAGCGGGAGTGGGTGAGCAGTACTTC. It translates to CAWRLAGVGEQYF.

V usage is TRBV20-1 and J usage is TRBJ2-1; TRBD2 might be the D (6 bases). V was clipped by 2 bases and J by 0 bases, with 20 bases between them. CDR1 is DFQATT and CDR2 is SNEGSKA in the germline V gene (reference sequence). The CDR3 is 18 amino acids. The DNA for the CDR3 is TGCAGTGCTAGACCGACAGCTAATGCGGGAAGCTCCTACAATGAGCAGTTCTTC. The encoded protein is CSARPTANAGSSYNEQFF.

This clonotype came up many times. CDR3 DNA sequence: TGTGCCAGCAGGGATAGCGGGAGGAGCACAGATACGCAGTATTTT. It specifies CASRDSGRSTDTQYF. This chain connects TRBV27 to TRBJ2-3, with TRBD2 identical over 10 bases. V shed 6 bases, J shed 0 bases, and the junction held 3 bases outside the gene matches. Germline loops: CDR1 MNHEY, CDR2 SMNVEV (reference sequence). The CDR3 is 15 residues long.